These T cell receptor beta chains were read from a single sample in a study of blood T cell repertoires in COVID-19. Using immunoSEQ multiplex PCR, the repertoire was profiled, and TCRdb retains in-frame clones only, with some absent. The table includes fewer than 250,000 clones, 70% to 85% detected once. Sequenced: peripheral blood. The source of these receptors is a woman older than 75 with acute or convalescent COVID-19. CDR3s include the opening cysteine and the closing phenylalanine or tryptophan. Each record gives: clone size, V gene, J gene, D gene, CDR3 protein, CDR3 DNA. A D gene is named only where the DNA matches it firmly. Where a row states a size, it is once, few, many or the class of an expanded clone; other rows omit it.

NA	TRBV5-4	TRBJ2-3	TRBD2	CASSSGLVADTQYF	TGTGCCAGCAGCTCCGGACTAGTCGCGGATACGCAGTATTTT
NA	TRBV11-2	TRBJ1-4	TRBD1	CASSPYRDRGGKLFF	TGTGCCAGCAGCCCATACCGGGACAGGGGTGGAAAACTGTTTTTT
NA	TRBV4-2	TRBJ1-1	NA	CASSRGVATEAFF	TGTGCCAGCAGCCGCGGGGTCGCAACTGAAGCTTTCTTT
NA	TRBV7-6	TRBJ1-2	NA	CASSPGDSYGYTF	TGTGCCAGCAGCCCAGGGGATAGCTATGGCTACACCTTC
NA	TRBV25-1	TRBJ2-3	NA	CASTSTGVGTDTQYF	TGTGCCAGCACCTCCACGGGGGTAGGCACAGATACGCAGTATTTT
NA	TRBV2	TRBJ1-1	NA	CASSAWTAEAFF	TGTGCCAGCAGTGCCTGGACAGCAGAAGCTTTCTTT
NA	TRBV7-2	TRBJ1-4	TRBD1	CASSLVGTGGAGEKLFF	TGTGCCAGCAGCTTAGTTGGGACAGGGGGCGCAGGGGAAAAACTGTTTTTT
few	TRBV19	TRBJ2-1	TRBD1	CASSRFLTGDYEQFF	TGTGCCAGTAGTAGATTTTTGACAGGGGACTATGAGCAGTTCTTC
NA	TRBV28	TRBJ2-7	TRBD1	CASSLYGQGAYEQYF	TGTGCCAGCAGTTTATATGGACAGGGAGCCTACGAGCAGTACTTC
NA	TRBV24-1	TRBJ2-5	NA	CATSDPPEETQYF	TGTGCCACCAGTGATCCCCCCGAAGAGACCCAGTACTTC
NA	TRBV18	TRBJ1-2	NA	CASSPTGDHYYGYTF	TGTGCCAGCTCACCGACAGGTGACCACTACTATGGCTACACCTTC
NA	TRBV7-3	TRBJ2-2	NA	CASSLIGGELFF	TGTGCCAGCAGCTTAATCGGCGGGGAGCTGTTTTTT
NA	TRBV6-5	TRBJ1-2	NA	CASSQGGGGYTF	TGTGCCAGCAGTCAGGGCGGTGGTGGCTACACCTTC
NA	TRBV19	TRBJ2-5	NA	CASSISGRDWETQYF	TGTGCCAGTAGTATTAGTGGCAGGGATTGGGAGACCCAGTACTTC
NA	TRBV19	TRBJ1-5	TRBD1	CASSRPGTGDSNQPQHF	TGTGCCAGTAGTAGGCCGGGGACAGGGGATAGCAATCAGCCCCAGCATTTT
NA	TRBV5-1	TRBJ2-5	TRBD2	CASSQGLAGQETQYF	TGCGCCAGCAGCCAGGGACTAGCGGGACAAGAGACCCAGTACTTC
NA	TRBV5-8	TRBJ2-2	TRBD2	CASSLTLGLAGEGTGELFF	TGTGCCAGCAGCTTGACGCTAGGACTAGCGGGAGAGGGGACCGGGGAGCTGTTTTTT
NA	TRBV10-3	TRBJ2-1	NA	CAISAQRVTEQFF	TGTGCCATCAGTGCTCAGAGGGTCACTGAGCAGTTCTTC
NA	TRBV12-3/TRBV12-4	TRBJ2-5	TRBD2	CASRAGTSGTQYF	TGTGCCAGCAGGGCCGGGACTAGCGGTACCCAGTACTTC
NA	TRBV5-1	TRBJ1-1	TRBD1	CASSLRTGAETEAFF	TGCGCCAGCAGCTTACGGACAGGGGCGGAAACTGAAGCTTTCTTT
once	TRBV6-5	TRBJ1-1	NA	CASRNRDGIAEAFF	TGTGCCAGCAGAAACAGGGATGGGATCGCTGAAGCTTTCTTT
few	TRBV6-5	TRBJ1-6	NA	CASSYSPGLDSPLHF	TGTGCCAGCAGTTACTCGCCAGGGCTGGATTCACCCCTCCACTTT
NA	TRBV6-5	TRBJ1-3	NA	CASTAGWGNTIYF	TGTGCCAGCACGGCAGGTTGGGGAAACACCATATATTTT
once	TRBV27	TRBJ1-2	TRBD1	CASSPRQGAHYGYTF	TGTGCCAGCAGTCCTCGACAGGGGGCTCACTATGGCTACACCTTC
NA	TRBV7-8	TRBJ2-7	NA	CASKPGHSSYEQYF	TGTGCCAGCAAACCGGGACATAGCTCCTACGAGCAGTACTTC
NA	TRBV6-5	TRBJ2-1	TRBD2	CASSYSSGRRSEQFF	TGTGCCAGCAGTTACTCGAGCGGGAGGAGGTCCGAGCAGTTCTTC
NA	TRBV5-4	TRBJ1-2	TRBD1	CASSSPTGRGYGYTF	TGTGCCAGCAGCTCGCCGACAGGGCGGGGTTATGGCTACACCTTC